These 3 T cell receptor beta chains share one sample of origin, sequenced in a study. TCRdb recomputed calls from the 5' RACE reads with MiXCR, one row per CDR3 protein. The sample includes 35,000 to 50,000 distinct CDR3 sequences, about 30% of them seen just once. The sample taken for sequencing was tumor-infiltrating memory CD4+ T cells sorted from the breast tumor. Indicated subset: memory CD4+ T cells, CD4+CD45RO+CD25-. These receptors were collected from a female donor with breast cancer.

This clonotype is medium-sized in the sample. The rearrangement joins TRBV4-1 to TRBJ2-7, with D possibly being TRBD2 (6 bases). CDR3 length: 16 amino acids. V was pared by 0 bases and J by 5 bases, with 17 bases between. CDR1 and CDR2 from the germline V gene are MGHRA and YSYEKL. The CDR3 DNA follows: TGCGCCAGCAGCCAAGATCTGGCCTGGCGGGGAAACGAGCAGTACTTC. Its protein is CASSQDLAWRGNEQYF.

This clonotype was counted only a few times. The chain uses TRBV6-2 or TRBV6-3 and TRBJ1-4; 9 nucleotides line up with TRBD1. Germline V gene sequence: CDR1 MNHEY, CDR2 SVGEGT. The CDR3 sequence is 15 residues long. J gave up 6 bases and V 4 bases, and 6 bases lay outside the gene matches. The CDR3 nucleotides read TGTGCCAGCAGTTCCCCGGGACAGGGTCATGAAAAACTGTTTTTT. Translated: CASSSPGQGHEKLFF.

The chain links TRBV14 to TRBJ2-1; 9 bases are a match to TRBD2. Germline trimming cut 4 bases from V and 9 bases from J; bases unmatched to any gene: 13. Looked up from germline, CDR1 is SGHDN and CDR2 is FVKESK. The CDR3 runs to 16 residues. As DNA, the CDR3 is TGTGCCAGCAGCCTCGGTAGGGGCGGGAGGGCCGGTGAGCAGTTCTTC. Translating gives CASSLGRGGRAGEQFF.